This T cell receptor beta chain emerged from a study of cytotoxic CD8 clonotypes in ibrutinib-treated CLL. The study, taken as a whole, reports: Clonality increased at ibrutinib response and stayed stable in sustained remission. At progression, however, it fell back toward baseline. Public clonotypes were seen rarely and were contracted or stable on treatment.

Worth noting for this clone: The antigen remains undetermined.

The intended depth for sequencing was 1 in 200,000 to 1 in 1 million T cells. Measured with immunoSEQ multiplex PCR; TCRdb has only the in-frame clones, and not every one. Of about 140,000 clones listed, 70% to 85% are singletons. The germline gives CDR1 GTSNPN, CDR2 SVGIG (reference sequence). V lost 1 base, J lost 1 base, and 8 bases lay in between. This CDR3 has 14 amino acids. The chain recombines TRBV30 with TRBJ1-5, with D possibly being TRBD1 (6 bases). The source was PBMCs, collected after 12 months of ibrutinib treatment. This receptor was obtained from a human donor with chronic lymphocytic leukemia. The CDR3 region is CAWSGGASNQPQHF. CDR3 nucleotide sequence: TGTGCCTGGAGTGGGGGGGCGAGCAATCAGCCCCAGCATTTT.